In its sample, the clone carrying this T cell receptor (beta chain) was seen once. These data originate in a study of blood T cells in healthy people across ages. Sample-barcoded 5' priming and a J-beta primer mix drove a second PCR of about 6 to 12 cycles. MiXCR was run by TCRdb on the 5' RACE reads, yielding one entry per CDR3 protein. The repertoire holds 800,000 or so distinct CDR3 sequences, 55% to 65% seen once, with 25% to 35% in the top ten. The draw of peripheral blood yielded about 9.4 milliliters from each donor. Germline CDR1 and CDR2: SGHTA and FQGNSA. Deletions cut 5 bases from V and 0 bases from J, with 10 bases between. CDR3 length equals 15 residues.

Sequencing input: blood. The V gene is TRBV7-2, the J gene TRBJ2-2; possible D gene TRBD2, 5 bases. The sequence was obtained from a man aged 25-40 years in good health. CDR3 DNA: TGTGCCAGCAGCAGCGGCCCACCGAACACCGGGGAGCTGTTTTTT. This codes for CASSSGPPNTGELFF.